This is a list of T cell receptor beta chains from one sample in a study of cytomegalovirus exposure and HLA in healthy donors. The protocol was immunoSEQ multiplex PCR, while the TCRdb copy is restricted to in-frame clones and leaves out a portion. The sample carries under 150,000 clones, around nine tenths recorded once. Sequenced material: PBMCs. All receptors come from a young man in good health and CMV-seropositive. Both conserved end residues are part of each CDR3. A D gene is named only where the DNA matches it firmly. Only some rows state a clone size, as once, few, many or a class for expanded clones.

>TRBJ2-7|-|TRBV13|-
TGTGCCAGCAGCCTACGTAACCGAATGGGAGACGAGCAGTACTTC
CASSLRNRMGDEQYF
>TRBJ2-3|TRBD2|TRBV5-1|-
TGCGCCAGCAGCACCATTACTAGCGCGGCAGATACGCAGTATTTT
CASSTITSAADTQYF
>TRBJ2-5|TRBD1|TRBV6-1|once
TGTGCCAGCAGTGGGGGCAGGGGGCTGGGAGAGACCCAGTACTTC
CASSGGRGLGETQYF
>TRBJ1-2|TRBD1|TRBV10-3|-
TGTGCCATCAGGGGGACAGGGGACTACTATGGCTACACCTTC
CAIRGTGDYYGYTF
>TRBJ1-2|-|TRBV6-5|-
TGTGCCAGCAGTCCTTCTTTTGGCCCCTCAGGGGTTTTC
CASSPSFGPSGVF
>TRBJ2-5|-|TRBV5-4|-
TGTGCCAGCGGACCGGCTCCTCATGGGGGGGAGACCCAGTACTTC
CASGPAPHGGETQYF
>TRBJ1-2|-|TRBV19|-
TGTGCCAGTAGGTCCGACAGGATCTATGGCTACACCTTC
CASRSDRIYGYTF
>TRBJ1-6|-|TRBV5-4|-
TGTGCCAGCAGCTTGACAGGGAACTATAATTCACCCCTCCACTTT
CASSLTGNYNSPLHF
>TRBJ2-1|-|TRBV5-4|-
TGTGCCAGCAGACTAGACAACAATGAGCAGTTCTTC
CASRLDNNEQFF
>TRBJ2-1|TRBD2|TRBV27|-
TGTGCCAGCAGTTTGTTAGCGGGGGGTTACAATGAGCAGTTCTTC
CASSLLAGGYNEQFF
>TRBJ1-2|TRBD1|TRBV7-9|-
TGTGCCAGCAGCCCTCGACAGGGGAGCCCCCTCGGCTACACCTTC
CASSPRQGSPLGYTF